A selection of T cell receptor beta chains follows, all from one sample in a study of T cell repertoires in cytomegalovirus infection. No cognate antigen is known for these TCRs. TCRdb fed the reads into MiXCR, producing one record per CDR3 protein. The table shows approximately 100,000 distinct CDR3 sequences, with approximately 45% occurring only once. Source: CD8+ T cells from cultured PBMCs, taken from culture after CMV antigen stimulation. These receptors were taken from a human donor in good health (CMV status not recorded). Some clones in this sample may be carry-over from other donors' samples. CDR3s include the opening cysteine and the closing phenylalanine or tryptophan. Each record gives: CDR3 DNA, CDR3 protein, V gene, D gene, clone size, J gene. The D gene is left open where the match is weak. Where a row states a size, it is once, few, many or the class of an expanded clone; other rows omit it.

DNA: TGTGCCAGCAGAGGATTAGATACGCAGTATTTT
CDR3: CASRGLDTQYF
V: TRBV7-8
D: -
size: -
J: TRBJ2-3

DNA: TGTGCCAGCAAGATGACAGGTTCTAGCAATCAGCCCCAGCATTTT
CDR3: CASKMTGSSNQPQHF
V: TRBV12-3/TRBV12-4
D: -
size: few
J: TRBJ1-5

DNA: TGTGCCAGCAGTTACTCCCGAGAGGGGGCTAATAGCTACGAGCAGTACTTC
CDR3: CASSYSREGANSYEQYF
V: TRBV6-6
D: TRBD1
size: -
J: TRBJ2-7

DNA: TGTGCCATCAGTGAGTCAGAGGACAGGAGCACAGATACGCAGTATTTT
CDR3: CAISESEDRSTDTQYF
V: TRBV10-3
D: TRBD1
size: -
J: TRBJ2-3

DNA: TGTGCCAGCTCACCCGTCGGGGTTCCCTCCTACGAGCAGTACTTC
CDR3: CASSPVGVPSYEQYF
V: TRBV18
D: -
size: -
J: TRBJ2-7

DNA: TGCAGTGCTAAACAGGGCTACAATGAGCAGTTCTTC
CDR3: CSAKQGYNEQFF
V: TRBV20-1
D: -
size: many
J: TRBJ2-1

DNA: TGCGCCAGCAGCTTGGCCCCTGGGTCCTACGAGCAGTACTTC
CDR3: CASSLAPGSYEQYF
V: TRBV5-1
D: -
size: few
J: TRBJ2-7

DNA: TGTGCCAGCAGGCCGACTAGCGGGGGGCAAGAGACCCAGTACTTT
CDR3: CASRPTSGGQETQYF
V: TRBV2
D: TRBD2
size: -
J: TRBJ2-5

DNA: TGTGCCAGCAGCTCGGAGGCCGGGGGACGCTCCTACAATGAGCAGTTCTTC
CDR3: CASSSEAGGRSYNEQFF
V: TRBV7-8
D: -
size: -
J: TRBJ2-1

DNA: TGCGCCAGCAGCCAAGTCCCAGGGAAGGATGGCTACACCTTC
CDR3: CASSQVPGKDGYTF
V: TRBV4-1
D: -
size: -
J: TRBJ1-2

DNA: TGTGCCAGCAGCGTAGGAGGCCAGACCTACGAGCAGTACTTC
CDR3: CASSVGGQTYEQYF
V: TRBV9
D: -
size: once
J: TRBJ2-7

DNA: TGTGCCAGCAGGCCGACTCGACTTCGTAGTGAGCAGTTCTTC
CDR3: CASRPTRLRSEQFF
V: TRBV6-5
D: -
size: once
J: TRBJ2-1

DNA: TGTGCCAGCAGTTTCCTAAGGACAGGGAATCGCTACGAGCAGTACTTC
CDR3: CASSFLRTGNRYEQYF
V: TRBV27
D: TRBD1
size: -
J: TRBJ2-7

DNA: TGTGCCAGCAGCATCACCCTCGGGACTCGGCGGACCCAGTACTTC
CDR3: CASSITLGTRRTQYF
V: TRBV7-6
D: -
size: -
J: TRBJ2-5

DNA: TGTGCCAGCAGTTACCGGGGGGGTGCCTCCTACAATGAGCAGTTCTTC
CDR3: CASSYRGGASYNEQFF
V: TRBV6-2/TRBV6-3
D: TRBD2
size: once
J: TRBJ2-1

DNA: TGTGCCAGCAGTTTGACGGACACAACCTACGAGCAGTACTTC
CDR3: CASSLTDTTYEQYF
V: TRBV7-9
D: -
size: few
J: TRBJ2-7

DNA: TGTGCCAGCAGTTACTCAGGGGTGGGCACTGAAGCTTTCTTT
CDR3: CASSYSGVGTEAFF
V: TRBV6-5
D: -
size: -
J: TRBJ1-1

DNA: TGTGCCAGCAGCGGACTAGCGGGGGGGGCGGAGACCCAGTACTTC
CDR3: CASSGLAGGAETQYF
V: TRBV27
D: TRBD2
size: once
J: TRBJ2-5